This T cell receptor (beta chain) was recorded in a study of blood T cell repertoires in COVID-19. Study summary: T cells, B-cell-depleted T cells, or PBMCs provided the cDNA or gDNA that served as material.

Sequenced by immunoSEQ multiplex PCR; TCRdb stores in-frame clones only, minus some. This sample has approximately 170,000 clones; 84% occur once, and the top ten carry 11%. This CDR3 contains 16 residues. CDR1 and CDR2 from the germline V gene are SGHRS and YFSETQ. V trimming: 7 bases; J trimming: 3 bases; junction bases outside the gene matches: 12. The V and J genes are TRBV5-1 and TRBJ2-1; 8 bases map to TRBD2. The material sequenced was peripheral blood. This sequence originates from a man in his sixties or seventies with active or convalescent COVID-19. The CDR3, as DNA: TGCGCCAGCGCTGCCGGGGCGGGAGGTTTCTACAATGAGCAGTTCTTC. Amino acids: CASAAGAGGFYNEQFF.